The T cell receptor (beta chain) described here comes from a study of CD8 T cells in Susac syndrome. The CDR3 is 12 residues long. Between the trimmed V and J ends, which lost 4 bases and 5 bases, there was a span of 11 bases. Germline V CDR1 and CDR2: SQVTM, ANQGSEA. Random hexamers were used to reverse transcribe the RNA input (about 0.5 to 1 ug). One entry per CDR3 protein results from TCRdb running MiXCR on the immunoSEQ multiplex PCR reads. This table has about 80,000 distinct CDR3 sequences, about 93% appearing once. The clonotype originates from a human donor in good health. This chain joins TRBV29-1 and TRBJ1-2, with D unresolved. Specimen: CD8+ T cells from PBMCs. The CDR3 here is CSVVVSAYGYTF. The CDR3 DNA follows: TGCAGCGTTGTGGTTTCGGCTTATGGCTACACCTTC.